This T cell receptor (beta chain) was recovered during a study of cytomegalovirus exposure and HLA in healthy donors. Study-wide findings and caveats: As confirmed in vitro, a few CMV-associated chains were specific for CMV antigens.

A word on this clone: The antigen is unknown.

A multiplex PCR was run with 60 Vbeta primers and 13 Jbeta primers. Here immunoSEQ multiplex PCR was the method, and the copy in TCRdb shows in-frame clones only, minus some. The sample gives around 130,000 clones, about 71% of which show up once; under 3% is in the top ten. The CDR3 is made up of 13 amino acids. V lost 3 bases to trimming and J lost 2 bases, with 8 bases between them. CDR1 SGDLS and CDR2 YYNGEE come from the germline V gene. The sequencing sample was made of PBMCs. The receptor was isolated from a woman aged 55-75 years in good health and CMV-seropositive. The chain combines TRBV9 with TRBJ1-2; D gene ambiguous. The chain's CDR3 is CASSDNRNYGYTF. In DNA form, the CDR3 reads TGTGCCAGCAGCGATAACAGAAACTATGGCTACACCTTC.